This T cell receptor (beta chain) was identified during a study of post-analysis software for immune sequencing data. Across the whole study: The courses of disease that were included comprised relapsing-remitting, secondary progressive and progressive-relapsing multiple sclerosis. Study outcomes and limitations: Elevated frequency relative to controls characterized 4 or 5 TRBV segments in patients, TRBV5-6, TRBV5-1 and TRBV20-1 among them. Versus controls, multiple sclerosis patients showed significantly lower diversity (normalized Chao1). Same-batch preparations were strongly co-clustered by F measure.

V was trimmed by 5 bases and J by 5 bases, leaving 12 bases between them. The CDR3 loop spans 13 amino acids. Germline loops: CDR1 MNHEY, CDR2 SVGEGT. With regard to this clonotype: The antigen is unknown.

Researchers reported that TCR beta cDNA libraries carried unique molecular identifiers. TCRdb independently ran MiXCR on the PCR reads; one entry per CDR3 protein. The sample has hundreds of thousands of distinct CDR3 sequences, 53% seen once. The receptor comes from a girl between 10 and 17 years old with multiple sclerosis. Material for sequencing was blood. The chain is built from TRBV6-2 or TRBV6-3 and TRBJ2-5; D remains unclear. As DNA, the CDR3 is TGTGCCAGCAGTCTAGGACGAATGGAGACCCAGTACTTC. Protein product: CASSLGRMETQYF.